This TCR beta chain was identified in a study of T-cell reconstitution after alpha-beta-depleted transplantation in children. CDR3 length: 13 amino acids. CDR1 is SGDLS and CDR2 is YYNGEE in the germline V gene. Trimming took off 4 bases at V and 7 bases at J, with 15 bases between the two ends. The TCRbeta library incorporated unique molecular identifiers. One entry per CDR3 protein results from TCRdb running MiXCR on the PCR reads. Of around 600,000 distinct CDR3 sequences in the sample, roughly 17% were seen once. Here the sequenced sample was PBMCs from the stem cell graft donor, taken from the stem cell graft. The V call is TRBV9, the J call TRBJ2-7; possible D gene TRBD1, 6 bases. The receptor's source is a human donor who donated a stem cell graft to a child with acute myeloid leukemia. DNA for the CDR3: TGTGCCAGCAGCTTGGGACACACTTGGGAGCAGTACTTC. This sequence encodes CASSLGHTWEQYF. Full variable domain (remainder filled in from reference TRBV9 and TRBJ2-7): DSGVTQTPKHLITATGQRVTLRCSPRSGDLSVYWYQQSLDQGLQFLIQYYNGEERAKGNILERFSAQQFPDLHSELNLSSLELGDSALYFCASSLGHTWEQYFGPGTRLTVT.